These T cell receptor beta chains were read from a single sample in a study of control samples from healthy donors and cancer patients. Produced via immunoSEQ multiplex PCR; TCRdb's table is partial and in-frame only. The table records around 92,000 clones, 82% of them present only once. The sequencing input was blood. The source is a man in his 60s in good health. Each CDR3 is given with its conserved first and last residue. The D gene is left open where the match is weak. Rows may omit the clone size; those that give it use once, few, many or a size class.

TRBJ2-7,16,-,TRBV6-2/TRBV6-3,-,CASSYPLNRVTYEQYF,TGTGCCAGCAGTTACCCCCTGAACAGGGTCACCTACGAGCAGTACTTC
TRBJ2-7,11,-,TRBV10-3,once,CAIRDSYEQYF,TGTGCCATCAGGGACTCCTACGAGCAGTACTTC
TRBJ1-5,13,-,TRBV5-1,-,CASSLESGGAQHF,TGCGCCAGCAGCTTGGAGTCGGGTGGAGCCCAGCATTTT
TRBJ2-7,10,-,TRBV12-5,-,CASGIYEQYF,TGTGCTAGTGGTATTTACGAGCAGTACTTC
TRBJ2-1,15,TRBD1,TRBV11-1,-,CASSPGQGSYNEQFF,TGTGCCAGCAGCCCTGGACAGGGGTCCTACAATGAGCAGTTCTTC
TRBJ1-1,15,-,TRBV18,-,CASSPLQGEYTEAFF,TGTGCCAGCTCACCCTTACAGGGAGAGTACACTGAAGCTTTCTTT
TRBJ2-7,16,-,TRBV19,-,CASSTSLRGASGEQYF,TGTGCCAGTAGTACATCCCTTCGAGGGGCCTCGGGCGAGCAGTACTTC
TRBJ2-4,16,-,TRBV18,-,CASSSTRGGTKNIQYF,TGTGCCAGCTCCTCCACCCGCGGAGGAACTAAAAACATTCAGTACTTC
TRBJ2-3,13,-,TRBV11-3,-,CASSQGRTDTQYF,TGTGCCAGCAGTCAGGGCAGGACAGATACGCAGTATTTT
TRBJ2-7,16,-,TRBV15,few,CATSRHPGELSYEQYF,TGTGCCACCAGCAGGCACCCTGGGGAGCTCTCCTACGAGCAGTACTTC
TRBJ2-7,14,TRBD1,TRBV7-8,-,CASSPGPGGREQYF,TGTGCCAGCAGCCCCGGGCCAGGGGGTAGAGAGCAGTACTTC
TRBJ2-7,14,TRBD1,TRBV9,-,CASSTPGTGYEQYF,TGTGCCAGCAGCACCCCCGGGACAGGGTACGAGCAGTACTTC
TRBJ1-3,15,-,TRBV5-1,-,CASSLPPGVGNTIYF,TGCGCCAGCAGCTTGCCCCCAGGGGTTGGAAACACCATATATTTT
TRBJ2-7,13,-,TRBV5-1,once,CASTAGASYEQYF,TGCGCCAGCACCGCAGGGGCATCCTACGAGCAGTACTTC
TRBJ1-2,17,TRBD1,TRBV6-6,-,CASSHMTDRGFSYGYTF,TGTGCCAGCAGTCATATGACCGACAGGGGTTTCTCATATGGCTACACCTTC
TRBJ1-1,16,-,TRBV5-5,-,CASSLVLGQVNTEAFF,TGTGCCAGCAGCTTGGTATTGGGGCAGGTGAACACTGAAGCTTTCTTT
TRBJ1-3,15,-,TRBV9,-,CASSAGEGSGNTIYF,TGTGCCAGCAGCGCAGGAGAGGGTTCCGGAAACACCATATATTTT
TRBJ2-1,16,TRBD2,TRBV27,-,CASTLYPSGGVNEQFF,TGTGCCAGCACCCTGTACCCTAGCGGGGGGGTCAATGAGCAGTTCTTC
TRBJ2-1,11,-,TRBV7-9,-,CASSNSNEQFF,TGTGCCAGCAGCAATAGCAATGAGCAGTTCTTC
TRBJ1-1,13,TRBD1,TRBV2,-,CASSHRGNTEAFF,TGTGCCAGCAGTCACAGGGGGAACACTGAAGCTTTCTTT
TRBJ2-3,10,-,TRBV20-1,-,CSARADTQYF,TGCAGTGCTAGAGCAGATACGCAGTATTTT
TRBJ1-3,15,-,TRBV30,-,CAWSVEGYSGNTIYF,TGTGCCTGGAGTGTAGAGGGTTACTCTGGAAACACCATATATTTT
TRBJ2-5,15,-,TRBV19,-,CASSTGRQGGETQYF,TGTGCCAGTAGTACCGGGCGTCAGGGGGGGGAGACCCAGTACTTC
TRBJ2-2,13,-,TRBV12-3/TRBV12-4,-,CASRVVAAGELFF,TGTGCCAGCAGAGTTGTGGCAGCCGGGGAGCTGTTTTTT
TRBJ1-4,16,TRBD1,TRBV4-1,few,CASSQDGGTGSEKLFF,TGCGCCAGCAGCCAAGATGGCGGGACAGGGAGTGAAAAACTGTTTTTT
TRBJ2-7,15,-,TRBV11-2,-,CASSLVERGRGEQYF,TGTGCCAGCAGCTTAGTAGAACGCGGCCGAGGCGAGCAGTACTTC
TRBJ1-1,14,TRBD1,TRBV30,-,CAWSWGRGYSEAFF,TGTGCCTGGAGTTGGGGCAGGGGGTATTCTGAAGCTTTCTTT
TRBJ1-5,15,TRBD1,TRBV2,-,CASKGASTKVEPQHF,TGTGCCAGCAAGGGGGCAAGCACCAAAGTGGAGCCCCAGCATTTT
TRBJ1-2,14,-,TRBV6-4,-,CASSERGTGDGYTF,TGTGCCAGCAGTGAAAGGGGAACAGGTGACGGCTACACCTTC
TRBJ2-7,13,-,TRBV12-3/TRBV12-4,-,CASSLQEAHEQYF,TGTGCCAGCAGCCTCCAAGAGGCCCACGAGCAGTACTTC
TRBJ2-7,16,TRBD2,TRBV19,few,CASSFRLAGPPYEQYF,TGTGCCAGTAGTTTCAGACTAGCAGGTCCTCCATACGAGCAGTACTTC
TRBJ2-7,12,TRBD1,TRBV30,-,CAWSVTGSEQYF,TGTGCCTGGAGCGTGACAGGGAGCGAGCAGTACTTC
TRBJ1-5,16,TRBD1,TRBV7-9,-,CASSPSGTGERQPQHF,TGTGCCAGCAGCCCTTCCGGGACAGGGGAACGTCAGCCCCAGCATTTT
TRBJ2-5,14,TRBD1,TRBV28,-,CASSVTGDRETQYF,TGTGCCAGCAGTGTTACAGGGGATCGAGAGACCCAGTACTTC
TRBJ1-3,16,-,TRBV6-1,-,CASSEIAPSSGNTIYF,TGTGCCAGCAGTGAAATTGCCCCCAGCTCTGGAAACACCATATATTTT